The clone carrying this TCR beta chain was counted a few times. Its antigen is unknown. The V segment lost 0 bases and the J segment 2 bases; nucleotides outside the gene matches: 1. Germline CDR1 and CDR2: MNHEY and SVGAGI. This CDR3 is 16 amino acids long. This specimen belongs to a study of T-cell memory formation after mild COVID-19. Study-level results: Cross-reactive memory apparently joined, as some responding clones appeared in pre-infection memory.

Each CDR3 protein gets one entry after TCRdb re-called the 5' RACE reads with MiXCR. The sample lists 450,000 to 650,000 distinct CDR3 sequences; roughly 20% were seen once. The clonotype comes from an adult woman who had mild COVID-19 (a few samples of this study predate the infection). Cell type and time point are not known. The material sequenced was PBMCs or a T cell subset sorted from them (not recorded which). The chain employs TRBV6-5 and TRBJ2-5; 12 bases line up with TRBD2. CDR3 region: CASSYSGTSGQETQYF. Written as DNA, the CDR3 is TGTGCCAGCAGTTACTCAGGGACTAGCGGGCAAGAGACCCAGTACTTC.